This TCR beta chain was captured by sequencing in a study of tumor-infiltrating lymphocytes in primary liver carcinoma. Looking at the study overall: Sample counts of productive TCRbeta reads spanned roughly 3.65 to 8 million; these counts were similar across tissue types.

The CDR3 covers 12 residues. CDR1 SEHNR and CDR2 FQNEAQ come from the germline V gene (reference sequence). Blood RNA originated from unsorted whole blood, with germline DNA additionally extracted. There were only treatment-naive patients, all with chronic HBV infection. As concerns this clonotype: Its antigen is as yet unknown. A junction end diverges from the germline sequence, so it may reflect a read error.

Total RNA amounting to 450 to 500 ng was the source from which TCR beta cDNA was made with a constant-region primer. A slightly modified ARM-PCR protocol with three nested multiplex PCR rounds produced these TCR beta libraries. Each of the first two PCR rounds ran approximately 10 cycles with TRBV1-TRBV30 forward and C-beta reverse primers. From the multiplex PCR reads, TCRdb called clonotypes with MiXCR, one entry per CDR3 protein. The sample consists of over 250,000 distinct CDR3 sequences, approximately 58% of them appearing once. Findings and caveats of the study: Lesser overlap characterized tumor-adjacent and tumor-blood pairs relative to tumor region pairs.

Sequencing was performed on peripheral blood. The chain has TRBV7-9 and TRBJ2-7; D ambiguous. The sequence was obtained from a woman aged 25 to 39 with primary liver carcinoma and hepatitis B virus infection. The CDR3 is CVSSSSLVEQYF. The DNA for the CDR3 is TGTGTCAGCAGCAGTTCCCTGGTCGAGCAGTACTTC.